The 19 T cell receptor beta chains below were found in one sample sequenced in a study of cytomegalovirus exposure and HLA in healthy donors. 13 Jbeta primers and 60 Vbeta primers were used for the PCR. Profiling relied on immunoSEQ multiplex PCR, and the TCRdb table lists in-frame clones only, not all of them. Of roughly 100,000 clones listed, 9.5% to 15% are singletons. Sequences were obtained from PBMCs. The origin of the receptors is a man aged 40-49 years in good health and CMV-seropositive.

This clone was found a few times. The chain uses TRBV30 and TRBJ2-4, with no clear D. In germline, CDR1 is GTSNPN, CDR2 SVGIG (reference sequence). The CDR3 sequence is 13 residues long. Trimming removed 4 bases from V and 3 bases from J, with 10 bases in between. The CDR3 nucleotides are TGTGCCTGGATGGGCAATAACAAAAACATTCAGTACTTC. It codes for CAWMGNNKNIQYF.

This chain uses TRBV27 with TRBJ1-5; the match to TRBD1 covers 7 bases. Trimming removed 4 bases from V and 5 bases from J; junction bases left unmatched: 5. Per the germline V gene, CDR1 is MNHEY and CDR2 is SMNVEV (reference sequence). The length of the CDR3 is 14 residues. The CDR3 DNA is TGTGCCAGCAGTTGGATCAGGGGGGATCAGCCCCAGCATTTT. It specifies CASSWIRGDQPQHF.

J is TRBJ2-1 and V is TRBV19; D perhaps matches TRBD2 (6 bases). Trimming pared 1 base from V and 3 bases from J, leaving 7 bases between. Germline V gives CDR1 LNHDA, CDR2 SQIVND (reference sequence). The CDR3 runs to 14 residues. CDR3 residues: CASSIAGVYNEQFF. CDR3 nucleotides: TGTGCCAGTAGTATAGCGGGGGTCTACAATGAGCAGTTCTTC.

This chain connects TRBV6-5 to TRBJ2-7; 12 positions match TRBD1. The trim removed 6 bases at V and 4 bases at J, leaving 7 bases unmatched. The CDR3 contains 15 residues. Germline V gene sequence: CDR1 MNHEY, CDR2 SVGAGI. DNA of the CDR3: TGTGCCAGCAGACCTCCGGGACAGGGGGCTTACGAGCAGTACTTC. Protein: CASRPPGQGAYEQYF.

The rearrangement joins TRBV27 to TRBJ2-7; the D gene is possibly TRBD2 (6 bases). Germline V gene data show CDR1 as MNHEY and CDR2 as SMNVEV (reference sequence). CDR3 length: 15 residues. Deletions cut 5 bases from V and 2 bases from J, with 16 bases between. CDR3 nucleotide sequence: TGTGCCAGCAGTCCCCGGCTAGCGCCTGCCTACGAGCAGTACTTC. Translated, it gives CASSPRLAPAYEQYF.

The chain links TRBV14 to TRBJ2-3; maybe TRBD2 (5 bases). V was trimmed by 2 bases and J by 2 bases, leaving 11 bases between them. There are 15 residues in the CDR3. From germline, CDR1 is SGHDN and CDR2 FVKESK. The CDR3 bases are TGTGCCAGCAGCCAACTACTAGGGAACACAGATACGCAGTATTTT. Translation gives CASSQLLGNTDTQYF.

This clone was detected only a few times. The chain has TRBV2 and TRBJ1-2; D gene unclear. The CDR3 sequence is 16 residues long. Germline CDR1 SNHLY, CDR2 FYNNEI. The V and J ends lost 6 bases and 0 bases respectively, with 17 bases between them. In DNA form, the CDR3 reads TGTGCCAGCAGCTCTGGCGGCAGTCCCACTAACTATGGCTACACCTTC. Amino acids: CASSSGGSPTNYGYTF. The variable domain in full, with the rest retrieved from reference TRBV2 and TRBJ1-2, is EPEVTQTPSHQVTQMGQEVILRCVPISNHLYFYWYRQILGQKVEFLVSFYNNEISEKSEIFDDQFSVERPDGSNFTLKIRSTKLEDSAMYFCASSSGGSPTNYGYTFGSGTRLTVV.

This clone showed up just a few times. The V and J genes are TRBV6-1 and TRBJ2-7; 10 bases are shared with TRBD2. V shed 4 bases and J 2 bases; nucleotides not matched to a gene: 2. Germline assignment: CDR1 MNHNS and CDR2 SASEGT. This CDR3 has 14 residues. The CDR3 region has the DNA TGTGCCAGCAGTGCCCTAGCGGGGGCCTACGAGCAGTACTTC. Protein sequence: CASSALAGAYEQYF.

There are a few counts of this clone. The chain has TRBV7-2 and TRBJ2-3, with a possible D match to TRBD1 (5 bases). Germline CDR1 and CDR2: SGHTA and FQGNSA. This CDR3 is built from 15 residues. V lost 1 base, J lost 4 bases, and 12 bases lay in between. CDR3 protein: CASSLVGAGPDTQYF. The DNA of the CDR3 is TGTGCCAGCAGCTTAGTTGGGGCAGGACCAGATACGCAGTATTTT.

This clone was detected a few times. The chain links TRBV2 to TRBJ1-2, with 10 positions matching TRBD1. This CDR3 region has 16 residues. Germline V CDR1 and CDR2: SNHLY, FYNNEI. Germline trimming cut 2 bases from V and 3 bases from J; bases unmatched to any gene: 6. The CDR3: CASSEIGTGDYYGYTF. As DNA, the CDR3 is TGTGCCAGCAGTGAAATAGGGACAGGGGACTACTATGGCTACACCTTC.

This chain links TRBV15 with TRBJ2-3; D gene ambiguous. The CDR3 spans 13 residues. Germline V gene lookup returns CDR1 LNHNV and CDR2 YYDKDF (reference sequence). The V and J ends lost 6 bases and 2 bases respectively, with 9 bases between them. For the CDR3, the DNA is TGTGCCACCAGTTTAGAGATCACAGATACGCAGTATTTT. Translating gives CATSLEITDTQYF.

The CDR3 region is CASRKDTSRAEQYF. Here the CDR3 DNA reads TGTGCCAGCAGGAAAGACACGAGCCGAGCTGAGCAGTACTTC. The chain links TRBV6-5 to TRBJ2-7, with D unclear. The ends were cut back, 6 bases at V and 7 bases at J, with 19 bases in the middle. Germline assignment: CDR1 MNHEY and CDR2 SVGAGI. The CDR3 runs 14 residues.

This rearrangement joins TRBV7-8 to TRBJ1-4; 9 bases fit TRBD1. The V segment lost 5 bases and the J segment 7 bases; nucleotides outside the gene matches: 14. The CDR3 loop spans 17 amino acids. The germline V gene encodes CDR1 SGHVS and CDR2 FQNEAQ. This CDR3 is CASSGQRRTGDGEKLFF. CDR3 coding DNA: TGTGCCAGCAGCGGACAGCGCCGGACAGGGGATGGTGAAAAACTGTTTTTT.

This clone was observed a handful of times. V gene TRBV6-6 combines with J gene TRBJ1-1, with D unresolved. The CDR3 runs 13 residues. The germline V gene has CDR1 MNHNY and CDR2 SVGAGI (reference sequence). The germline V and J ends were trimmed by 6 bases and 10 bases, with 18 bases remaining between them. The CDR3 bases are TGTGCCAGCAGCCCTGATTCTCAAGCGTTAGCTTTCTTT. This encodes CASSPDSQALAFF.

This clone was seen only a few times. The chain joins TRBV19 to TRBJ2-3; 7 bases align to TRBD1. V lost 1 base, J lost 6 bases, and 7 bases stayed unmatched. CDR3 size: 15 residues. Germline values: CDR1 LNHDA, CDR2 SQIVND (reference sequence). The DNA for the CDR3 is TGTGCCAGTAGTATAGTTAAGGGGGCCGGGGATACGCAGTATTTT. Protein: CASSIVKGAGDTQYF.

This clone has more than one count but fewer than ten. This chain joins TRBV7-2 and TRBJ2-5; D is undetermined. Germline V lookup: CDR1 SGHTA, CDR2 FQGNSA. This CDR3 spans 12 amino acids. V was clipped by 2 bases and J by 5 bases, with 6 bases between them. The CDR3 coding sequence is TGTGCCAGCAGCTTACTGGGCGAGACCCAGTACTTC. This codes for CASSLLGETQYF.

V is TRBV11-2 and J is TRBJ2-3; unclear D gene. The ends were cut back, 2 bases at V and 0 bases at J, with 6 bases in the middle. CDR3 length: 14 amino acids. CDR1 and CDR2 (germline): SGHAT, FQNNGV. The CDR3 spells CASSLISSTDTQYF. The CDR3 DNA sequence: TGTGCCAGCAGCTTAATATCTAGCACAGATACGCAGTATTTT. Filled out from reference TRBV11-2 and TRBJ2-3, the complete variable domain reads EAGVAQSPRYKIIEKRQSVAFWCNPISGHATLYWYQQILGQGPKLLIQFQNNGVVDDSQLPKDRFSAERLKGVDSTLKIQPAKLEDSAVYLCASSLISSTDTQYFGPGTRLTVL.

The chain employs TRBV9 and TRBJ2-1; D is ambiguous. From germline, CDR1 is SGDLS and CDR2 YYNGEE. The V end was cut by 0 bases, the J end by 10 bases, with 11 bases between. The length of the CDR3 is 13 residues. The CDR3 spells CASSVAHLREQFF. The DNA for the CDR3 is TGTGCCAGCAGCGTAGCCCACCTACGAGAGCAGTTCTTC. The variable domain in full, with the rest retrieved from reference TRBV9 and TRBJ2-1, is DSGVTQTPKHLITATGQRVTLRCSPRSGDLSVYWYQQSLDQGLQFLIQYYNGEERAKGNILERFSAQQFPDLHSELNLSSLELGDSALYFCASSVAHLREQFFGPGTRLTVL.

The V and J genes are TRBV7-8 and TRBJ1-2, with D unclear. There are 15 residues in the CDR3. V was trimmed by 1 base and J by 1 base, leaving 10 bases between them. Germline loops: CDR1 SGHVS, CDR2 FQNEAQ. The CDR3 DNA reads TGTGCCAGCAGCTTAGATGCGGGATATAACTATGGCTACACCTTC. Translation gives CASSLDAGYNYGYTF.